Here is one TCR beta chain with its context. The authors split each subset's genomic DNA evenly across several immunoSEQ plates. The unsorted PBMC replicate PCRs were performed with approximately 0.3 ug DNA, roughly 30,000 T cell genomes. With ten immunoSEQ deep assay plates, unsorted PBMC DNA underwent sequencing. Clones were read by immunoSEQ multiplex PCR, and TCRdb kept only the in-frame ones, dropping some. The repertoire holds under 600,000 clones, with around 78% as singletons. This sample is part of a study of shared clonotypes between healthy human individuals. Caucasian adults living in Nashville, Tennessee, provided all samples. The germline gives CDR1 MDHEN, CDR2 SYDVKM. The CDR3 has 18 amino acids. V was clipped by 5 bases and J by 0 bases, with 20 bases between them.

The gene calls are TRBV28 and TRBJ2-4, with D possibly TRBD1 on 6 matching bases. The sequencing sample was made of PBMCs. The sequence came from a middle-aged woman in good health. Some clones in this sample may be carry-over from other donors' samples. CDR3 amino acids: CASSAPYGQKKAKNIQYF. In nucleotides, the CDR3 is TGTGCCAGCAGTGCACCGTATGGACAGAAAAAAGCCAAAAACATTCAGTACTTC.